Sequencing of this TCR beta chain was carried out in a study of blood T cell repertoires in COVID-19. The overall study: The analysed material was cDNA or gDNA that came from T cells, B-cell-depleted T cells, or PBMCs.

Here immunoSEQ multiplex PCR was the method, and the copy in TCRdb shows in-frame clones only, minus some. The table shows tens of thousands of clones, with 89% occurring only once. Germline-derived CDR1 and CDR2 are MGHDK and SYGVNS. V dropped 7 bases and J dropped 2 bases, with 12 bases sitting between them. The CDR3 has 13 residues. This chain connects TRBV25-1 to TRBJ2-7, with D possibly matching TRBD1 (6 bases). The source material was peripheral blood. The receptor's source is a woman aged 35 to 49 with active or convalescent COVID-19. The CDR3 sequence: CASTRGSTYEQYF. DNA for the CDR3: TGTGCCAGCACTAGGGGGTCGACCTACGAGCAGTACTTC.